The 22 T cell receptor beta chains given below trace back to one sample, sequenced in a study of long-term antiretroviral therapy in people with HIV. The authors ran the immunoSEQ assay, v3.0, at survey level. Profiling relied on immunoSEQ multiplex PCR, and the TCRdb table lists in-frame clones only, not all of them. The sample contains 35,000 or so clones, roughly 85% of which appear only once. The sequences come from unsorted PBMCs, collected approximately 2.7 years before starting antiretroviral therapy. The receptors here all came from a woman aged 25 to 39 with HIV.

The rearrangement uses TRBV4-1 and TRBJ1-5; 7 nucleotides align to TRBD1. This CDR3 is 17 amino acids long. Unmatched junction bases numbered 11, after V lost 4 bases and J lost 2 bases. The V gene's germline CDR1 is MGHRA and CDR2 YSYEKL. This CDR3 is CASSPGQSLGGNQPQHF. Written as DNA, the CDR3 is TGCGCCAGCAGCCCGGGACAGTCTTTGGGGGGCAATCAGCCCCAGCATTTT.

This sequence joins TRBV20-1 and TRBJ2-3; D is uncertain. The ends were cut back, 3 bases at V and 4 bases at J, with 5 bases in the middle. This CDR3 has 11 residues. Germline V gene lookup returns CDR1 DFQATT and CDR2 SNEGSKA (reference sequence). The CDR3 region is CSASIADTQYF. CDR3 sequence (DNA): TGCAGTGCTAGTATCGCAGATACGCAGTATTTT.

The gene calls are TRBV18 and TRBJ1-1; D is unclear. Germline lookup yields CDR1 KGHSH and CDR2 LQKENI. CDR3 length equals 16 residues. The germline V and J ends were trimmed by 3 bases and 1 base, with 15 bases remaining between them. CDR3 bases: TGTGCCAGCTCACCCCGGACTGAGAGGAAGAACACTGAAGCTTTCTTT. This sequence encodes CASSPRTERKNTEAFF.

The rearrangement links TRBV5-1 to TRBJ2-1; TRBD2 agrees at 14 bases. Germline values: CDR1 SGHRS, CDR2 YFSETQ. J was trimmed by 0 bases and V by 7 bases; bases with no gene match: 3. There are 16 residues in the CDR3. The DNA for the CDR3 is TGCGCCAGCCGACTAGCGGGGGGGAACTCCTACAATGAGCAGTTCTTC. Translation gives CASRLAGGNSYNEQFF.

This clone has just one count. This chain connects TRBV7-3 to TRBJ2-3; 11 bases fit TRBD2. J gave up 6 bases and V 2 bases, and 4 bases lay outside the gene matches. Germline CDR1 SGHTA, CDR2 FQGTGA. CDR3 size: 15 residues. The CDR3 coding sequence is TGTGCCAGCAGCTTACTAGCGGGGGGCTTGGATACGCAGTATTTT. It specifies CASSLLAGGLDTQYF.

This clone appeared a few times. CDR3 DNA sequence: TGTGCCAGCAGTTCGCCAGGAAACACTGAAGCTTTCTTT. It is translated as CASSSPGNTEAFF. J is TRBJ1-1 and V is TRBV27; unclear D gene. CDR1 MNHEY and CDR2 SMNVEV come from the germline V gene (reference sequence). This CDR3 is built from 13 residues. V shed 4 bases and J shed 2 bases, with 8 bases lying between them.

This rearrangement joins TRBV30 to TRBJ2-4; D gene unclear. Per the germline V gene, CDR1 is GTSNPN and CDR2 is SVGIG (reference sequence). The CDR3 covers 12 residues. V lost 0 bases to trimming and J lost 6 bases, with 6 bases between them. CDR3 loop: CAWSVLPNIQYF. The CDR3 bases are TGTGCCTGGAGTGTACTCCCAAACATTCAGTACTTC.

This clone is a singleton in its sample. The CDR3 coding sequence is TGTGCCAGCAGGTTGGGGGCGAATCAGCCCCAGCATTTT. It codes for CASRLGANQPQHF. The chain couples TRBV6-5 to TRBJ1-5; possibly TRBD1 for D (6 bases). This CDR3 has 13 residues. Germline CDR1 and CDR2: MNHEY and SVGAGI. V was pared by 6 bases and J by 4 bases, with 10 bases between.

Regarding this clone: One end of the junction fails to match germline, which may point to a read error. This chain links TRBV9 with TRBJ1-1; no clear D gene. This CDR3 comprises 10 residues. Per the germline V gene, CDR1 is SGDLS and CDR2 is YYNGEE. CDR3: CASSGARASF. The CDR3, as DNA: TGTGCCAGCAGCGGGGCGCGGGCGTCTTTT.

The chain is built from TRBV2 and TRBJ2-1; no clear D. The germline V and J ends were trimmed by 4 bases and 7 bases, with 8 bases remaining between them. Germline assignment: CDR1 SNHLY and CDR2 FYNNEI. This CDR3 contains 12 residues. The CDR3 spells CASSGVGNEQFF. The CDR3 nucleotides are TGTGCCAGCAGTGGTGTCGGAAATGAGCAGTTCTTC.

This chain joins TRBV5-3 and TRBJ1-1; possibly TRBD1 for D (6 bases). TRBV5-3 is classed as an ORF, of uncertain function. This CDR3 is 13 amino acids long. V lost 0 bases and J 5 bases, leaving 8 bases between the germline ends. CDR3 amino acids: CARSLEGGTEAFF. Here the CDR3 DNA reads TGTGCCAGAAGCTTGGAGGGGGGGACTGAAGCTTTCTTT.

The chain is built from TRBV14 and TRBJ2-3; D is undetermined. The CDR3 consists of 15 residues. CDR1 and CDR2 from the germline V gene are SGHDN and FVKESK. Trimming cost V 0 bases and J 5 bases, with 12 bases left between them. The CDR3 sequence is CASSQDLSLLDTQYF. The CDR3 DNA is TGTGCCAGCAGCCAAGACCTCTCCTTACTAGATACGCAGTATTTT. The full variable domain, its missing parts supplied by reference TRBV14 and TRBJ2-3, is EAGVTQFPSHSVIEKGQTVTLRCDPISGHDNLYWYRRVMGKEIKFLLHFVKESKQDESGMPNNRFLAERTGGTYSTLKVQPAELEDSGVYFCASSQDLSLLDTQYFGPGTRLTVL.

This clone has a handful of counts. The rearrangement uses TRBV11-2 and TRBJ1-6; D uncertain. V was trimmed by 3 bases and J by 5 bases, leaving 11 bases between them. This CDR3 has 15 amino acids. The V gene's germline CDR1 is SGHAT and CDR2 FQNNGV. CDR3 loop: CASSFSSGNNSPLHF. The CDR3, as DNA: TGTGCCAGCAGCTTTAGCTCCGGGAATAATTCACCCCTCCACTTT.

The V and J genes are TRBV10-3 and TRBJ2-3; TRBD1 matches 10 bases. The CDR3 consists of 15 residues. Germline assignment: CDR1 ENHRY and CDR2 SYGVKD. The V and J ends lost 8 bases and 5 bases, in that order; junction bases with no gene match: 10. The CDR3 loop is CAISNRQGAGDTQYF. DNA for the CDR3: TGTGCCATCTCTAACCGACAGGGGGCCGGAGATACGCAGTATTTT.

CDR3 residues: CASSVGTGGGNTEAFF. CDR3 nucleotides: TGTGCCAGTAGTGTGGGGACAGGGGGTGGTAACACTGAAGCTTTCTTT. V is TRBV19 and J is TRBJ1-1; TRBD1 matches 11 bases. V dropped 5 bases and J dropped 2; count of bases not matched to a gene: 7. Germline V CDR1 and CDR2: LNHDA, SQIVND (reference sequence). The CDR3 sequence is 16 residues long.

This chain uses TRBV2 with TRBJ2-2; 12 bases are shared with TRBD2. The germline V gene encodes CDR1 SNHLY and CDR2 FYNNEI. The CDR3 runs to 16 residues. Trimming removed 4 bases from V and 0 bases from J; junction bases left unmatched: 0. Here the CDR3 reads CASSGTSGANTGELFF. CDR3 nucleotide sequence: TGTGCCAGCAGTGGGACTAGCGGGGCGAACACCGGGGAGCTGTTTTTT.

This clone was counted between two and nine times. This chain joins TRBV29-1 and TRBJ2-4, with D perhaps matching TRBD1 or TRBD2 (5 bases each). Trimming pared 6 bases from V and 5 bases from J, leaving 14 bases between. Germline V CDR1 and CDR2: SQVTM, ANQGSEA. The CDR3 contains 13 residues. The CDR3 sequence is CSVLVWDENIQYF. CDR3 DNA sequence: TGCAGCGTCCTCGTTTGGGACGAAAACATTCAGTACTTC.

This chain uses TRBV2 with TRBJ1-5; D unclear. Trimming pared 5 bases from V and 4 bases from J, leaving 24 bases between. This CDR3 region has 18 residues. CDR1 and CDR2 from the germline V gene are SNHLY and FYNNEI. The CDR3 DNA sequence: TGTGCCAGCAGTCTGCGGGTGTCTGGCGAGGGCTTAAATCAGCCCCAGCATTTT. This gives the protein CASSLRVSGEGLNQPQHF.

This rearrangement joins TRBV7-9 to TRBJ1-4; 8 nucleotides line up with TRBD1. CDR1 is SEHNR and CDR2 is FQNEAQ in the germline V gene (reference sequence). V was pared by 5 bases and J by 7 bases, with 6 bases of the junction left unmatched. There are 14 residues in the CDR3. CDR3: CASSRAGGGEKLFF. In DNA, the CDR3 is TGTGCCAGCAGCCGGGCAGGGGGCGGTGAAAAACTGTTTTTT.

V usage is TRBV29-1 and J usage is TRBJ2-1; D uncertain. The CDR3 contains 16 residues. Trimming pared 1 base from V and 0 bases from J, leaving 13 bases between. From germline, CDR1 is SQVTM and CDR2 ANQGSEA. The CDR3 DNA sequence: TGCAGCGTTGAAGGTAAAGACAAGAGCTCCTACAATGAGCAGTTCTTC. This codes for CSVEGKDKSSYNEQFF.

CDR3 nucleotides: TGTGCCGGATACACCGGGACAGGGATCTATGGCTACACCTTC. Translated, it gives CAGYTGTGIYGYTF. This sequence joins TRBV2 and TRBJ1-2; 9 bases agree with TRBD1. With V trimmed by 11 bases and J by 4 bases, 11 bases remained unmatched. The CDR3 is 14 amino acids. The germline gives CDR1 SNHLY, CDR2 FYNNEI.

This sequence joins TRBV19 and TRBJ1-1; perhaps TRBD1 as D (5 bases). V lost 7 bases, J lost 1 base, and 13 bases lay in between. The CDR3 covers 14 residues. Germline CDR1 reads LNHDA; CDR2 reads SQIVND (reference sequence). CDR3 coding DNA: TGTGCCAGTACCCCTTGGGGCGGGAACACTGAAGCTTTCTTT. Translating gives CASTPWGGNTEAFF.